The TCR beta chain under discussion was sequenced for a study of cytomegalovirus exposure and HLA in healthy donors. Points from the study as a whole: Cytomegalovirus-associated TCR beta chains were listed, numbering some 180. Most of the TCR beta V segments (in an earlier analysis) were productive either about 87% or about 30% of the time.

The germline V gene encodes CDR1 SGHRS and CDR2 YFSETQ. The CDR3 sequence is 15 residues long. Trimming pared 0 bases from V and 4 bases from J, leaving 13 bases between. PCR used 60 Vbeta primers and 13 Jbeta primers. The table came from immunoSEQ multiplex PCR; TCRdb's copy has only in-frame clones and leaves some out. The sample holds around 120,000 clones; more than 60% are singletons and the top ten take about 3%. In regard to this clone: What it binds is unknown.

The source material was PBMCs. This TCR derives from a woman aged 40 to 49 in good health and CMV-seropositive. This rearrangement joins TRBV5-1 to TRBJ1-1; perhaps TRBD1 as D (5 bases). CDR3 DNA: TGCGCCAGCAGCTTGGATGTCCGGCAGGGCACTGAAGCTTTCTTT. Translating it yields CASSLDVRQGTEAFF.